Shown below are 19 T cell receptor beta chains from a single sample sequenced in a study of cytomegalovirus exposure and HLA in healthy donors. In the PCR, 60 Vbeta and 13 Jbeta primers were used. The repertoire was sequenced with immunoSEQ multiplex PCR; TCRdb's copy has only in-frame clones and lacks some. The data hold approximately 170,000 clones, with under 85% observed a single time. Sequenced sample: PBMCs. These receptors originate from a woman aged 18-35 years in good health and CMV-seropositive.

This rearrangement joins TRBV28 to TRBJ1-2; the D is unclear. V was pared by 6 bases and J by 6 bases, with 14 bases between. The germline CDR1 and CDR2 sequences are MDHEN and SYDVKM. The CDR3 covers 13 residues. The CDR3 is CASSKTLRDGYTF. CDR3 in DNA: TGTGCCAGCAGCAAGACTCTGCGCGATGGCTACACCTTC.

This clone appeared a few times. The chain couples TRBV19 to TRBJ1-4; TRBD1 agrees at 10 bases. CDR1 is LNHDA and CDR2 is SQIVND in the germline V gene (reference sequence). This CDR3 contains 14 residues. Unmatched junction bases numbered 6, after V lost 8 bases and J lost 6 bases. CDR3 in amino acids: CASRRQGADEKLFF. In DNA form, the CDR3 reads TGTGCCAGTCGTAGACAGGGGGCGGATGAAAAACTGTTTTTT.

The rearrangement joins TRBV9 to TRBJ2-7, with unresolved D. CDR1 and CDR2 (germline): SGDLS, YYNGEE. V lost 0 bases and J 1 base, leaving 5 bases between the germline ends. The CDR3 has 13 amino acids. The CDR3 loop reads CASSVGQSYEQYF. The CDR3 bases are TGTGCCAGCAGCGTAGGGCAGTCCTACGAGCAGTACTTC.

V gene TRBV18 combines with J gene TRBJ2-3; D possibly corresponds to TRBD1 (6 bases). This CDR3 contains 15 residues. With 2 bases removed from V and 6 bases from J, the gap between germline ends came to 15 bases. CDR1 is KGHSH, CDR2 LQKENI, per germline. The CDR3 reads CASSPSPRGPDTQYF. CDR3 nucleotides: TGTGCCAGCTCACCATCTCCCAGGGGACCCGATACGCAGTATTTT.

The chain links TRBV5-1 to TRBJ1-2; D might be TRBD1 (6 bases). The germline gives CDR1 SGHRS, CDR2 YFSETQ. The CDR3 has 14 residues. V was cut by 5 bases and J by 8 bases, with 19 bases left in between. CDR3 DNA: TGCGCCAGCAGTTACTCAGCAGGGGAAGGGGGCTACACCTTC. Translation: CASSYSAGEGGYTF. The full variable domain, completed using reference TRBV5-1 and TRBJ1-2, is KAGVTQTPRYLIKTRGQQVTLSCSPISGHRSVSWYQQTPGQGLQFLFEYFSETQRNKGNFPGRFSGRQFSNSRSEMNVSTLELGDSALYLCASSYSAGEGGYTFGSGTRLTVV.

This clone came up once. V and J are TRBV19 and TRBJ1-6; D gene ambiguous. The V end lost 5 bases, the J end lost 0 bases, and 11 bases lay between the germline ends. CDR1 and CDR2 (germline): LNHDA, SQIVND (reference sequence). This CDR3 has 16 amino acids. The CDR3 region has the DNA TGTGCCAGTAGTCCAGGAGGGAGCTCCTATAATTCACCCCTCCACTTT. Its protein product is CASSPGGSSYNSPLHF.

This clone was observed a handful of times. J is TRBJ1-2 and V is TRBV23-1, with D possibly TRBD1 on 5 matching bases. TRBV23-1 counts as an open reading frame of uncertain function. The V and J ends lost 6 bases and 2 bases respectively, with 13 bases between them. The CDR3 sequence is 14 residues long. CDR3 sequence: CASRTWTSNYGYTF. In DNA form, the CDR3 reads TGCGCCAGCAGAACATGGACATCCAACTATGGCTACACCTTC.

The chain couples TRBV7-2 to TRBJ2-1, with 9 bases fitting TRBD1. V lost 5 bases, J lost 8 bases, and 7 bases stayed unmatched. The length of the CDR3 is 14 residues. Germline CDR1 is SGHTA and CDR2 is FQGNSA. CDR3 bases: TGTGCCAGCAGCGACAGGACAGGGGAAGATGAGCAGTTCTTC. Translated: CASSDRTGEDEQFF. Variable domain in full (rest from reference TRBV7-2 and TRBJ2-1): GAGVSQSPSNKVTEKGKDVELRCDPISGHTALYWYRQSLGQGLEFLIYFQGNSAPDKSGLPSDRFSAERTGGSVSTLTIQRTQQEDSAVYLCASSDRTGEDEQFFGPGTRLTVL.

The chain employs TRBV9 and TRBJ1-1, with D possibly being TRBD1 (6 bases). V was trimmed by 1 base and J by 7 bases, leaving 20 bases between them. CDR3 size: 16 residues. Germline V gene sequence: CDR1 SGDLS, CDR2 YYNGEE. CDR3 protein: CASSVLAGGHSGEAFF. In nucleotides, the CDR3 is TGTGCCAGCAGCGTACTAGCGGGGGGGCACTCGGGTGAAGCTTTCTTT.

This chain connects TRBV4-2 to TRBJ1-1; D not certain. V gave up 0 bases and J gave up 6 bases, with 11 bases separating them. CDR3 length: 14 residues. In germline, CDR1 is LGHNA, CDR2 YNFKEQ. CDR3 loop: CASSQDLAGAEAFF. DNA for the CDR3: TGTGCCAGCAGCCAAGATTTGGCAGGTGCTGAAGCTTTCTTT.

The chain combines TRBV7-8 with TRBJ2-7; 11 bases fit TRBD2. CDR3 size: 16 residues. Germline CDR1 SGHVS, CDR2 FQNEAQ. Trimming removed 0 bases from V and 4 bases from J; junction bases left unmatched: 5. The CDR3 loop reads CASSLATSGVLYEQYF. The CDR3 bases are TGTGCCAGCAGCTTAGCGACTAGCGGGGTCTTATACGAGCAGTACTTC.

This clone has just a few counts. The chain is built from TRBV11-2 and TRBJ2-3; no firm D call. The germline gives CDR1 SGHAT, CDR2 FQNNGV. The CDR3 sequence is 15 residues long. Trimming cost V 3 bases and J 4 bases, with 14 bases left between them. This CDR3 reads CASSLGLRSPDTQYF. The CDR3 DNA sequence: TGTGCCAGCAGCTTGGGTCTCCGGAGCCCAGATACGCAGTATTTT.

The chain recombines TRBV9 with TRBJ2-1, with 7 positions matching TRBD2. Looked up from germline, CDR1 is SGDLS and CDR2 is YYNGEE. Losses at the gene ends were 0 bases for V and 3 bases for J; bases not matched to a gene: 3. The CDR3 contains 15 residues. CDR3 coding DNA: TGTGCCAGCAGCGTAGGTCTAGCGGACTACAATGAGCAGTTCTTC. This sequence encodes CASSVGLADYNEQFF.

As to this clone: The CDR3 carries no conserved terminal phenylalanine or tryptophan, so it likely arises from a read error. Because the CDR3's place on the DNA is in doubt, the DNA is left out and the CDR3 is given as listed by TCRdb. The genes are TRBV29-1 and TRBJ2-7; the table's D call of TRBD1 was not tested on the DNA. Germline V CDR1 and CDR2: SQVTM, ANQGSEA. Counting both end residues, the CDR3 totals 12 amino acids. The CDR3 reads CSVAIGDRAPEI.

The chain carries TRBV28 and TRBJ1-5; weak D call: TRBD1 (6 bases). This CDR3 has 12 amino acids. Per germline, CDR1 MDHEN and CDR2 SYDVKM. CDR3 sequence reads: CGTERSDQPQHF. In DNA, the CDR3 is TGTGGGACAGAGAGGTCGGATCAGCCCCAGCATTTT.

The chain recombines TRBV19 with TRBJ1-1, with 9 bases lining up with TRBD1. The CDR3 sequence is 16 residues long. In germline, CDR1 is LNHDA, CDR2 SQIVND (reference sequence). Trimming took 6 bases from V and 0 from J; bases not matched to a gene: 8. As DNA, the CDR3 is TGTGCCAGTAGAGGACAGGGGACTTCTTTGAACACTGAAGCTTTCTTT. It codes for CASRGQGTSLNTEAFF.

The chain joins TRBV19 to TRBJ1-4, with 7 bases identical to TRBD1. The CDR3 spans 15 residues. CDR1 and CDR2 from the germline V gene are LNHDA and SQIVND (reference sequence). The J segment lost 11 bases and the V segment lost 5 bases, leaving 14 bases of the junction unmatched. CDR3: CASSPPAGGSNKLFF. For the CDR3, the DNA is TGTGCCAGTAGTCCCCCCGCAGGGGGATCTAATAAACTGTTTTTT.

This chain joins TRBV18 and TRBJ1-4; possible D gene TRBD1, 5 bases. This CDR3 is built from 17 residues. V gave up 6 bases and J gave up 4 bases, with 21 bases separating them. In germline, CDR1 is KGHSH, CDR2 LQKENI. In DNA, the CDR3 is TGTGCCAGCTCCTCCCAACGCCAGGGACTCAATAATGAAAAACTGTTTTTT. Protein product: CASSSQRQGLNNEKLFF.

In DNA form, the CDR3 reads TGTGCCAGCATCGCGGGCTGGGCCCTCGGGGGTGGCTACACCTTC. As protein: CASIAGWALGGGYTF. The rearrangement uses TRBV2 and TRBJ1-2, with D perhaps matching TRBD1 (5 bases). The germline V gene encodes CDR1 SNHLY and CDR2 FYNNEI. With 7 bases removed from V and 7 bases from J, the gap between germline ends came to 22 bases. The length of the CDR3 is 15 residues.